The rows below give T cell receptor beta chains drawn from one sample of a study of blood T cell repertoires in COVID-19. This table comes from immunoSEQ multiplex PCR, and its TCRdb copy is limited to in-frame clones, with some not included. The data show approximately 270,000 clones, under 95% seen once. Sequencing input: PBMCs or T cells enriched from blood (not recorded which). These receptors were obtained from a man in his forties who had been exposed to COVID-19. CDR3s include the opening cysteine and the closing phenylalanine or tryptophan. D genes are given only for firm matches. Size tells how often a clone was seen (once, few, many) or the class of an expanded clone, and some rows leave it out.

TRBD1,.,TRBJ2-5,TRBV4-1,CASSRFTGGQETQYF,TGCGCCAGCAGCCGCTTCACAGGGGGCCAGGAGACCCAGTACTTC
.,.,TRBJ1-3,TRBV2,CASSEVWAASGNTIYF,TGTGCCAGCAGTGAAGTTTGGGCAGCCTCTGGAAACACCATATATTTT
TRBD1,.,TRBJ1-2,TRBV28,CASSPRTGHGYTF,TGTGCCAGCAGTCCCCGGACAGGGCATGGCTACACCTTC
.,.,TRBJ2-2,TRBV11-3,CASSLELETVTTGELFF,TGTGCCAGCAGCTTAGAATTGGAAACAGTTACCACCGGGGAGCTGTTTTTT
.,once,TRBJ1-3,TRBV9,CASSVTGDGNTIYF,TGTGCCAGCAGCGTGACAGGAGATGGAAACACCATATATTTT
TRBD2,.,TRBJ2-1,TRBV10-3,CAISEGTSGNEQFF,TGTGCCATCAGTGAAGGAACTAGCGGTAATGAGCAGTTCTTC
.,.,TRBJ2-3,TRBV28,CASSWAERVTSTDTQYF,TGTGCCAGCAGTTGGGCCGAGCGGGTTACTAGCACAGATACGCAGTATTTT
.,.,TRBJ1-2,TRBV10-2,CASSESITGQSGYTF,TGCGCCAGCAGTGAGTCGATCACAGGGCAGTCGGGCTACACCTTC
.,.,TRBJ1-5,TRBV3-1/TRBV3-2,CASSGARKNQPQHF,TGTGCCAGCAGTGGGGCCAGAAAAAATCAGCCCCAGCATTTT
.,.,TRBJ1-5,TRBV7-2,CASSLAYEEPQHF,TGTGCCAGCAGCTTAGCTTATGAGGAGCCCCAGCATTTT
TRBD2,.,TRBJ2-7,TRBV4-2,CASSQDTGLAVYEQYF,TGTGCCAGCAGCCAAGATACGGGACTAGCGGTCTACGAGCAGTACTTC
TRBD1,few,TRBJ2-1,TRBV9,CASSVGQGSFYNEQFF,TGTGCCAGCAGCGTAGGACAGGGGAGTTTTTACAATGAGCAGTTCTTC
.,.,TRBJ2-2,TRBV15,CATSREYDSANTGELFF,TGTGCCACCAGCAGAGAGTACGACAGCGCGAACACCGGGGAGCTGTTTTTT
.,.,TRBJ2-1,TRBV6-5,CASSLEWSSYNEQFF,TGTGCCAGCAGCTTAGAATGGAGCTCCTACAATGAGCAGTTCTTC
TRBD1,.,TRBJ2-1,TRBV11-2,CASSSRDRNYNEQFF,TGTGCCAGCAGCTCTCGGGACAGGAACTACAATGAGCAGTTCTTC
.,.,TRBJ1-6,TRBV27,CASSQNLRSSYNSPLHF,TGTGCCAGCAGTCAAAACCTCAGAAGCTCCTATAATTCACCCCTCCACTTT
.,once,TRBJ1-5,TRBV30,CAWSVGPVNQPQHF,TGTGCCTGGAGTGTTGGGCCTGTTAATCAGCCCCAGCATTTT
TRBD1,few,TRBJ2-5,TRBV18,CASSLAQGPETQYF,TGTGCCAGCTCACTCGCACAGGGGCCAGAGACCCAGTACTTC
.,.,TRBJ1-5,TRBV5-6,CASSLDGIAGQPQHF,TGTGCCAGCAGCCTGGACGGGATCGCTGGTCAGCCCCAGCATTTT
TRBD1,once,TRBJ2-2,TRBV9,CASSVQGVDGELFF,TGTGCCAGCAGCGTTCAGGGGGTGGACGGGGAGCTGTTTTTT
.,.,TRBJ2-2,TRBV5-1,CASSSHGGELFF,TGCGCCAGCAGTTCCCACGGCGGGGAGCTGTTTTTT
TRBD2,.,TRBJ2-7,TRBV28,CASSLGLAGVYEQYF,TGTGCCAGCAGTTTAGGTCTAGCGGGGGTCTACGAGCAGTACTTC
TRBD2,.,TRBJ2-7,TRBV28,CASSSSGSAYEQYF,TGTGCCAGCAGTTCTAGCGGGAGCGCTTACGAGCAGTACTTC
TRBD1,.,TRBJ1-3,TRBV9,CASGQEFSGNTIYF,TGTGCCAGCGGACAGGAGTTCTCTGGAAACACCATATATTTT
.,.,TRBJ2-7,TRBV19,CASSIDLSHRATEQYF,TGTGCCAGTAGTATAGACCTATCGCACAGGGCGACCGAGCAGTACTTC
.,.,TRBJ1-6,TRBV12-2,CASRLGEGLGSPLHF,TGTGCAAGTCGCTTAGGTGAGGGCTTGGGTTCACCCCTCCACTTT
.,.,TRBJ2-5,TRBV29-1,CSVGGGRQETQYF,TGCAGCGTGGGGGGGGGCAGGCAAGAGACCCAGTACTTC
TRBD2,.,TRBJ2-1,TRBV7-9,CASRPGLAGGGLRNEQFF,TGTGCCAGCAGACCGGGACTAGCGGGAGGCGGGCTCAGGAATGAGCAGTTCTTC
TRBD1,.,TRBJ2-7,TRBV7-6,CASSLDGTGVYEQYF,TGTGCCAGCAGCTTGGACGGGACAGGGGTCTACGAGCAGTACTTC
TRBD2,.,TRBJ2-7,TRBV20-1,CSGTSGYEQYF,TGCAGTGGGACTAGCGGGTACGAGCAGTACTTC
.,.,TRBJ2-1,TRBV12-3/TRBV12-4,CASSLAGLSQFF,TGTGCCAGCAGTTTAGCCGGACTGTCGCAGTTCTTC
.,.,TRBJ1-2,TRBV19,CASSPDAGDGGYTF,TGTGCCAGTAGTCCCGACGCGGGGGACGGGGGCTACACCTTC
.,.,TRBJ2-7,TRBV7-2,CASSLRGTYEQYF,TGTGCCAGCAGCTTAAGGGGGACCTACGAGCAGTACTTC
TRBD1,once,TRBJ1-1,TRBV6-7,CASSSGQAEAFF,TGTGCCAGCAGTTCCGGACAGGCTGAAGCTTTCTTT
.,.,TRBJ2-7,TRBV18,CASSPRAGPPYEQYF,TGTGCCAGCTCACCCAGGGCTGGACCCCCCTACGAGCAGTACTTC
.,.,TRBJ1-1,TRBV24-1,CATSDFGETEAFF,TGTGCCACCAGTGATTTCGGGGAGACTGAAGCTTTCTTT
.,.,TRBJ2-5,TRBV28,CASSFPSLETQYF,TGTGCCAGCAGTTTTCCTAGTCTGGAGACCCAGTACTTC
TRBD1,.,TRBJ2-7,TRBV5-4,CASSLRQGYEQYF,TGTGCCAGCAGCTTGCGACAGGGCTACGAGCAGTACTTC
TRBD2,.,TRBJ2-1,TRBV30,CAWRGGTEQFF,TGTGCCTGGAGGGGGGGGACTGAGCAGTTCTTC
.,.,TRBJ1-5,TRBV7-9,CASSTGIANQPQHF,TGTGCCAGCAGTACAGGCATAGCCAATCAGCCCCAGCATTTT
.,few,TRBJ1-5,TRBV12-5,CASGLGTLLSNQPQHF,TGTGCTAGTGGTTTGGGGACTCTTCTTAGCAATCAGCCCCAGCATTTT
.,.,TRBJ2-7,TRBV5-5,CASSLDLGRGTWEQYF,TGTGCCAGCAGCTTGGATTTGGGCAGGGGAACATGGGAGCAGTACTTC
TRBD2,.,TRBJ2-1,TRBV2,CASSALVGGNNEQFF,TGTGCCAGCAGTGCCTTGGTGGGAGGGAACAATGAGCAGTTCTTC
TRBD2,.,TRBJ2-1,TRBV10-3,CAIRTSGGYNEQFF,TGTGCCATCAGGACTAGCGGGGGTTACAATGAGCAGTTCTTC
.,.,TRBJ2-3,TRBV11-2,CASSLGGQQDTQYF,TGTGCCAGCAGCTTAGGCGGGCAGCAAGATACGCAGTATTTT